This T cell receptor beta chain was documented in a study of vaccination and CD4 T cells after COVID-19. General study findings and limits: It was found that, in convalescent patients, 304 of 307 vaccine-specific clones were spike mono-reactive.

A remark on this clonotype: Its antigen is undetermined.

Sequencing of the DNA from cultured CD4+ T cells was carried out with the Oncomine TCR Beta short-read assay. CD4+ T cells were cultured, and genomic DNA was extracted from them. TCRdb passed the PCR reads through MiXCR, listing each CDR3 protein once. Among 18,000 or so distinct CDR3 sequences listed, around 38% were seen once. This CDR3 has 15 residues. The ends lost 6 bases at V and 8 bases at J; junction bases unmatched: 14. Germline V lookup: CDR1 DFQATT, CDR2 SNEGSKA (reference sequence). Treatment of the sample: approximately 9-day PBMC culture with coronavirus spike peptide pools or control peptides (ViraFEST assay). ViraFEST stimulated the growth of antigen-specific T cells using peptide pools and subsequently profiled their TCRs by sequencing.

Source: CD4+ T cells from blood, cultured in vitro, taken before SARS-CoV-2 vaccination. The TCR was taken from a human donor who received a COVID-19 vaccine. The J gene is TRBJ2-3, the V gene TRBV20-1; 10 bases line up with TRBD1. Here the CDR3 reads CSAPGQGGTVATQYF. In DNA, the CDR3 is TGCAGTGCGCCCGGACAGGGGGGGACGGTTGCTACGCAGTATTTT.